These 28 T cell receptor beta chains were all obtained from the same sample, sequenced in a study of cytotoxic CD8 clonotypes in ibrutinib-treated CLL. Repertoires were generated with immunoSEQ multiplex PCR, while TCRdb's copy carries only in-frame clones and drops some. The data hold more than 70,000 clones, with roughly 77% observed a single time. The sample was PBMCs, taken after 12 months of ibrutinib treatment. These receptors were collected from a human donor with chronic lymphocytic leukemia.

Here the CDR3 reads CASSYSRLSGTEAFF. The CDR3 coding sequence is TGTGCCAGCAGTTACTCGAGGCTTTCGGGCACTGAAGCTTTCTTT. The rearrangement joins TRBV6-5 to TRBJ1-1; D is undetermined. The CDR3 is made up of 15 amino acids. CDR1 is MNHEY and CDR2 is SVGAGI in the germline V gene. Trimming removed 0 bases from V and 4 bases from J, with 12 bases in between.

This chain joins TRBV5-4 and TRBJ2-3, with D possibly matching TRBD2 (6 bases). V lost 6 bases to trimming and J lost 7 bases, with 21 bases between them. Germline V gene data show CDR1 as SGHNT and CDR2 as YYREEE (reference sequence). This CDR3 spans 15 amino acids. The CDR3 nucleotides read TGTGCCAGCACGACAGAGGAGGGGCGGGACTATACGCAGTATTTT. Its translation is CASTTEEGRDYTQYF.

The CDR3 loop is CASSQDRSTGVAFF. The CDR3 DNA sequence: TGTGCCAGCAGCCAAGATAGGTCGACAGGGGTGGCTTTCTTT. The chain couples TRBV14 to TRBJ1-1; 8 positions match TRBD1. V shed 0 bases and J 11 bases; nucleotides not matched to a gene: 8. Per the germline V gene, CDR1 is SGHDN and CDR2 is FVKESK. The CDR3 is made up of 14 amino acids.

The V and J genes are TRBV7-9 and TRBJ1-1; possibly TRBD1 for D (6 bases). This CDR3 region has 15 residues. Trimming pared 5 bases from V and 0 bases from J, leaving 13 bases between. The germline gives CDR1 SEHNR, CDR2 FQNEAQ (reference sequence). CDR3: CASSLKDSLNTEAFF. CDR3 DNA sequence: TGTGCCAGCAGCCTAAAGGACAGCTTGAACACTGAAGCTTTCTTT.

This chain links TRBV2 with TRBJ1-4; tentative D call: TRBD1 (5 bases). Germline V gene data show CDR1 as SNHLY and CDR2 as FYNNEI. V was shortened by 2 bases and J by 8 bases, with 12 bases between the two germline ends. CDR3 length equals 14 residues. CDR3 region: CASSESVGGEKLFF. CDR3 nucleotides: TGTGCCAGCAGTGAATCCGTGGGGGGGGAAAAACTGTTTTTT.

This chain connects TRBV25-1 to TRBJ1-2; 7 nucleotides line up with TRBD1. The CDR3 is 16 residues long. The V and J ends lost 10 bases and 2 bases, in that order; junction bases with no gene match: 16. The germline V gene encodes CDR1 MGHDK and CDR2 SYGVNS. This CDR3 reads CATARGGRTGNYGYTF. Here the CDR3 DNA reads TGTGCCACCGCCCGTGGGGGTAGGACAGGCAACTATGGCTACACCTTC.

The CDR3 DNA is TGTGCCTGTGGAGACAGGTTGAACACTGAAGCTTTCTTT. Residues: CACGDRLNTEAFF. The rearrangement joins TRBV30 to TRBJ1-1; D possibly corresponds to TRBD1 (6 bases). CDR3 length equals 13 residues. Germline V gives CDR1 GTSNPN, CDR2 SVGIG (reference sequence). Trimming cost V 6 bases and J 0 bases, with 11 bases left between them.

V and J are TRBV19 and TRBJ1-1; 11 bases are shared with TRBD1. This CDR3 spans 16 amino acids. The germline gives CDR1 LNHDA, CDR2 SQIVND (reference sequence). Trimming took 5 bases from V and 1 from J; bases not matched to a gene: 6. CDR3 nucleotide sequence: TGTGCCAGTAGTCCCTGGACAGGGGGCAGGAACACTGAAGCTTTCTTT. Protein product: CASSPWTGGRNTEAFF.

V usage is TRBV5-1 and J usage is TRBJ2-5; TRBD1 might be the D (6 bases). This CDR3 comprises 13 residues. V gave up 5 bases and J gave up 3 bases, with 11 bases separating them. The germline V gene encodes CDR1 SGHRS and CDR2 YFSETQ. CDR3 loop: CASSFAGEETQYF. CDR3 nucleotides: TGCGCCAGCAGTTTCGCAGGGGAAGAGACCCAGTACTTC.

The chain combines TRBV5-1 with TRBJ1-4, with a tentative D call TRBD1 (6 bases). Germline values: CDR1 SGHRS, CDR2 YFSETQ. The V end lost 2 bases, the J end lost 6 bases, and 11 bases lay between the germline ends. CDR3 length: 14 amino acids. CDR3 residues: CASSLGGVDEKLFF. DNA for the CDR3: TGCGCCAGCAGCTTAGGGGGGGTGGATGAAAAACTGTTTTTT.

This clone was counted once. The chain is built from TRBV7-2 and TRBJ2-1; 8 bases are shared with TRBD1. The CDR3 spans 16 residues. Trimming cost V 5 bases and J 3 bases; bases outside gene matches: 9. Per germline, CDR1 SGHTA and CDR2 FQGNSA. The CDR3 region is CASSPQDRAFYNEQFF. DNA of the CDR3: TGTGCCAGCAGCCCCCAGGACAGGGCGTTCTACAATGAGCAGTTCTTC.

The chain employs TRBV19 and TRBJ1-5; 7 bases map to TRBD1. CDR3 length: 17 amino acids. V was pared by 5 bases and J by 3 bases, with 13 bases of the junction left unmatched. Germline CDR1 reads LNHDA; CDR2 reads SQIVND (reference sequence). In nucleotides, the CDR3 is TGTGCCAGTAGTCCTCTCCCCATGACAGGGAACAATCAGCCCCAGCATTTT. Encoded protein: CASSPLPMTGNNQPQHF.

The chain links TRBV28 to TRBJ2-2; 8 positions match TRBD1. V lost 3 bases to trimming and J lost 6 bases; unmatched junction nucleotides: 6. The CDR3 is made up of 15 amino acids. The germline V gene has CDR1 MDHEN and CDR2 SYDVKM. The CDR3 nucleotides read TGTGCCAGCAGTTTGACAGGGGTCCTTCCCGGGGAGCTGTTTTTT. Translation: CASSLTGVLPGELFF.

Many counts were recorded for this clone. V is TRBV6-5 and J is TRBJ2-7; 10 bases are a match to TRBD1. Per the germline V gene, CDR1 is MNHEY and CDR2 is SVGAGI. V trimming: 2 bases; J trimming: 6 bases; junction bases outside the gene matches: 4. There are 14 residues in the CDR3. The CDR3 sequence: CASSYAWDRGEQYF. In DNA form, the CDR3 reads TGTGCCAGCAGTTACGCGTGGGACAGGGGCGAGCAGTACTTC.

The V call is TRBV11-3, the J call TRBJ2-3; no firm D call. Trimming pared 4 bases from V and 0 bases from J, leaving 5 bases between. Germline CDR1 and CDR2: SGHNT and YENEEA. This CDR3 has 13 amino acids. Here the CDR3 reads CASSSDSTDTQYF. DNA for the CDR3: TGTGCCAGCAGCTCAGACAGCACAGATACGCAGTATTTT.

J is TRBJ1-5 and V is TRBV30, with D unresolved. The V gene lost 2 bases and the J gene lost 4 bases, with 9 bases spanning the gap. The germline V gene has CDR1 GTSNPN and CDR2 SVGIG (reference sequence). This CDR3 contains 13 residues. CDR3 nucleotides: TGTGCCTGGAGTATGGGCCTAAATCAGCCCCAGCATTTT. This gives the protein CAWSMGLNQPQHF.

A word on this clone: Germline is not matched at one junction end, which may reflect a read error. J is TRBJ2-7 and V is TRBV7-6; D is possibly TRBD1 (7 bases). The CDR3 sequence is 14 residues long. CDR1 is SGHVS and CDR2 is FNYEAQ in the germline V gene. CDR3 loop: CASSLAGGNDRVIF. The CDR3 DNA is TGTGCCAGCAGCTTAGCGGGAGGCAACGACAGGGTCATCTTC.

As DNA, the CDR3 is TGTGCCAGCAGTTTGGCGGGGCACTATGGCTACACCTTC. Its translation: CASSLAGHYGYTF. This sequence joins TRBV28 and TRBJ1-2; D might be TRBD1 (5 bases). The CDR3 has 13 amino acids. Trimming took off 3 bases at V and 3 bases at J, with 8 bases between the two ends. The germline V gene has CDR1 MDHEN and CDR2 SYDVKM.

CDR3 bases: TGTGCCAGCAGCTTGGAAGGGCTCCTAGATTCACCCCTCCACTTT. This gives the protein CASSLEGLLDSPLHF. This chain uses TRBV5-4 with TRBJ1-6; D remains ambiguous. The CDR3 is 15 residues long. Germline V gene data show CDR1 as SGHNT and CDR2 as YYREEE (reference sequence). The V end lost 0 bases, the J end lost 8 bases, and 12 bases lay between the germline ends. The full variable domain, in which reference TRBV5-4 and TRBJ1-6 provide the parts outside the CDR3, is ETGVTQSPTHLIKTRGQQVTLRCSSQSGHNTVSWYQQALGQGPQFIFQYYREEENGRGNFPPRFSGLQFPNYSSELNVNALELDDSALYLCASSLEGLLDSPLHFGNGTRLTVT.

The chain recombines TRBV7-2 with TRBJ2-7, with 8 bases that match TRBD1. The CDR3 loop spans 14 amino acids. CDR1 SGHTA and CDR2 FQGNSA come from the germline V gene. J gave up 3 bases and V 6 bases, and 7 bases lay outside the gene matches. CDR3 DNA: TGTGCCAGCAGTCTCTCAGGGGGCCACTACGAGCAGTACTTC. Its protein product is CASSLSGGHYEQYF.

The rearrangement uses TRBV30 and TRBJ2-1, with a weak D call TRBD2 (5 bases). V gave up 1 base and J gave up 12 bases, with 10 bases separating them. CDR1 and CDR2 from the germline V gene are GTSNPN and SVGIG (reference sequence). The CDR3 has 11 residues. The chain's CDR3 is CAWSAGWGQFF. As DNA, the CDR3 is TGTGCCTGGAGTGCGGGGTGGGGGCAGTTCTTC.

The rearrangement joins TRBV6-5 to TRBJ1-2; TRBD1 agrees at 7 bases. This CDR3 contains 12 residues. The V gene end was trimmed by 6 bases and the J gene end by 8 bases; junction bases not matched to a gene: 6. Germline V gives CDR1 MNHEY, CDR2 SVGAGI. The chain's CDR3 is CASSRQGDGYTF. The CDR3 DNA is TGTGCCAGCAGCCGCCAGGGGGACGGCTACACCTTC.

Concerning this clone itself: At the DNA level, this CDR3 is encoded by other sequences in the same sample as well. The rearrangement links TRBV5-1 to TRBJ2-7; perhaps D is TRBD1 or TRBD2 (6 bases each). The CDR3 runs 14 residues. Germline V gene sequence: CDR1 SGHRS, CDR2 YFSETQ. Trimming removed 4 bases from V and 2 bases from J, with 13 bases in between. The CDR3 coding sequence is TGCGCCAGCAGCAGGGGGGCAGATACCTACGAGCAGTACTTC. Its protein product is CASSRGADTYEQYF. Full variable domain (remainder filled in from reference TRBV5-1 and TRBJ2-7): KAGVTQTPRYLIKTRGQQVTLSCSPISGHRSVSWYQQTPGQGLQFLFEYFSETQRNKGNFPGRFSGRQFSNSRSEMNVSTLELGDSALYLCASSRGADTYEQYFGPGTRLTVT.

This sequence joins TRBV7-9 and TRBJ2-1; D call uncertain. V lost 6 bases and J lost 8, with 11 bases in between. The CDR3 extends over 12 amino acids. Looked up from germline, CDR1 is SEHNR and CDR2 is FQNEAQ (reference sequence). The chain's CDR3 is CASREAGDEQFF. For the CDR3, the DNA is TGTGCCAGCAGGGAAGCTGGGGATGAGCAGTTCTTC.

The V call is TRBV7-9, the J call TRBJ1-4, with D possibly matching TRBD1 (5 bases). Trimming removed 1 base from V and 7 bases from J, with 13 bases in between. This CDR3 is 15 amino acids long. Germline-derived CDR1 and CDR2 are SEHNR and FQNEAQ (reference sequence). CDR3 coding DNA: TGTGCCAGCAGCTTAGGTGCGGCAGGGAGTGAAAAACTGTTTTTT. Its translation is CASSLGAAGSEKLFF.

This clone was detected a few times. The chain has TRBV5-1 and TRBJ2-6; D remains ambiguous. The germline CDR1 and CDR2 sequences are SGHRS and YFSETQ. The length of the CDR3 is 16 residues. Trimming removed 0 bases from V and 2 bases from J, with 9 bases in between. The CDR3: CASSLGSSAGANVLTF. The CDR3 nucleotides are TGCGCCAGCAGCTTGGGGTCGTCAGCTGGGGCCAACGTCCTGACTTTC.

V gene TRBV6-5 combines with J gene TRBJ2-7, with a weak D call TRBD2 (5 bases). Germline CDR1 reads MNHEY; CDR2 reads SVGAGI. This CDR3 has 14 residues. V dropped 7 bases and J dropped 1 base, with 14 bases sitting between them. The CDR3 DNA reads as TGTGCCAGCACCCCACTAGTTAGGTCCTACGAGCAGTACTTC. Amino acids: CASTPLVRSYEQYF.

The J gene is TRBJ1-6, the V gene TRBV10-3; TRBD1 agrees at 12 bases. CDR3 size: 18 residues. J gave up 5 bases and V 4 bases, and 9 bases lay outside the gene matches. Germline V gene data show CDR1 as ENHRY and CDR2 as SYGVKD. CDR3 DNA sequence: TGTGCCATCAGTGTCTCCGGGACAGGGGGCACGGATAATTCACCCCTCCACTTT. Encoded protein: CAISVSGTGGTDNSPLHF.